A selection of T cell receptor beta chains follows, all from one sample in a study of T cells after yellow fever vaccination. Each CDR3 protein is one row after TCRdb ran MiXCR on the 5' RACE reads. The sample lists 300,000 to 400,000 distinct CDR3 sequences, 9.5% to 15% occurring once. Sequences were derived from CD4+ T cells sorted from PBMCs, sampled 15 days after the yellow fever booster vaccination. These receptors came from a man aged 18 to 30 who received the YFV17D yellow fever vaccine. The CDR3 runs from the conserved cysteine through the conserved F or W. The order of the fields is D gene, J gene, clone size, V gene, CDR3 DNA, CDR3 protein. The D gene is left open where the match is weak. Only some rows state a clone size, as once, few, many or a class for expanded clones.

d_call: .
j_call: TRBJ1-5
clone_size: .
v_call: TRBV12-3/TRBV12-4
cdr3_nt: TGTGCCAGCAGTTCCAGGGAGGGACAGCCCCAGCATTTT
cdr3_aa: CASSSREGQPQHF

d_call: TRBD1
j_call: TRBJ1-6
clone_size: few
v_call: TRBV9
cdr3_nt: TGTGCCAGCAGCGGACAGGGCGGGGGATCACCCCTCCACTTT
cdr3_aa: CASSGQGGGSPLHF

d_call: .
j_call: TRBJ2-2
clone_size: many
v_call: TRBV2
cdr3_nt: TGTGCCAGCAGTGCGATACACACCGGGGAGCTGTTTTTT
cdr3_aa: CASSAIHTGELFF

d_call: TRBD1
j_call: TRBJ2-3
clone_size: .
v_call: TRBV4-3
cdr3_nt: TGCGCCAGCAGCAGCGACCGACAGGGAGATACGCAGTATTTT
cdr3_aa: CASSSDRQGDTQYF

d_call: .
j_call: TRBJ1-2
clone_size: many
v_call: TRBV6-5
cdr3_nt: TGTGCCAGCAGTTACTCCGGCTGGACTAACTATGGCTACACCTTC
cdr3_aa: CASSYSGWTNYGYTF

d_call: .
j_call: TRBJ2-1
clone_size: .
v_call: TRBV24-1
cdr3_nt: TGTGCCACCAGTGATTCGTCCGGGACCTCGGGGCAGTTCTTC
cdr3_aa: CATSDSSGTSGQFF

d_call: .
j_call: TRBJ1-1
clone_size: few
v_call: TRBV7-6
cdr3_nt: TGTGCCAGCAGCTCCCGGTTCACTGAAGCTTTCTTT
cdr3_aa: CASSSRFTEAFF

d_call: .
j_call: TRBJ1-6
clone_size: .
v_call: TRBV27
cdr3_nt: TGTGCCAGCAGTTTATCAGGGGGTGATTCACCCCTCCACTTT
cdr3_aa: CASSLSGGDSPLHF

d_call: .
j_call: TRBJ1-2
clone_size: .
v_call: TRBV21-1
cdr3_nt: TGTGCCAGCAGCAAAGGGGGGGACAGGGACGGCTATGGCTACACCTTC
cdr3_aa: CASSKGGDRDGYGYTF

d_call: .
j_call: TRBJ2-3
clone_size: few
v_call: TRBV11-2
cdr3_nt: TGTGCCAGCAATAAGGGGGGTGGCACAGATACGCAGTATTTT
cdr3_aa: CASNKGGGTDTQYF

d_call: .
j_call: TRBJ2-2
clone_size: many
v_call: TRBV7-2
cdr3_nt: TGTGCCAGCAGCTTAGTTTTGGTAACCGGGGAGCTGTTTTTT
cdr3_aa: CASSLVLVTGELFF

d_call: .
j_call: TRBJ1-2
clone_size: few
v_call: TRBV7-6
cdr3_nt: TGTGCCAGCAGCCTCGGACAGACAAGAGGAGTTGAGGGTGGCTACACCTTC
cdr3_aa: CASSLGQTRGVEGGYTF

d_call: TRBD2
j_call: TRBJ2-5
clone_size: .
v_call: TRBV4-3
cdr3_nt: TGCGCCAGCAGCCAGAGCAGTACCAGCGGGGGGGTGGAGACCCAGTACTTC
cdr3_aa: CASSQSSTSGGVETQYF

d_call: .
j_call: TRBJ1-1
clone_size: .
v_call: TRBV29-1
cdr3_nt: TGCAGCGTTCCTGCAGGGACGACTCACACTGAAGCTTTCTTT
cdr3_aa: CSVPAGTTHTEAFF

d_call: TRBD2
j_call: TRBJ2-5
clone_size: .
v_call: TRBV18
cdr3_nt: TGTGCCAGCTCACCTTTCAGCGGGGGGCAAGAGACCCAGTACTTC
cdr3_aa: CASSPFSGGQETQYF

d_call: .
j_call: TRBJ2-3
clone_size: .
v_call: TRBV12-3/TRBV12-4
cdr3_nt: TGTGCCAGCAGTTCAGACATATCTTCCACAGATACGCAGTATTTT
cdr3_aa: CASSSDISSTDTQYF

d_call: .
j_call: TRBJ1-1
clone_size: few
v_call: TRBV20-1
cdr3_nt: TGCAGGACCACTGCAGGGAGTGGCACTGAAGCTTTCTTT
cdr3_aa: CRTTAGSGTEAFF

d_call: .
j_call: TRBJ1-2
clone_size: .
v_call: TRBV20-1
cdr3_nt: TGCAGTGCTAGTCGGCAGGGGAGCGGCTACACCTTC
cdr3_aa: CSASRQGSGYTF

d_call: .
j_call: TRBJ2-2
clone_size: .
v_call: TRBV24-1
cdr3_nt: TGTGCCACCAGTGATTCCCAAGCCGGGGAGCTGTTTTTT
cdr3_aa: CATSDSQAGELFF

d_call: .
j_call: TRBJ2-5
clone_size: few
v_call: TRBV7-9
cdr3_nt: TGTGCCAGCAGCCTAACCGGGGGTGAGCAGACCCAGTACTTC
cdr3_aa: CASSLTGGEQTQYF

d_call: .
j_call: TRBJ2-2
clone_size: few
v_call: TRBV7-3
cdr3_nt: TGTGCCAGCAGCGGCCCGGGGGGGGAGCTGTTTTTT
cdr3_aa: CASSGPGGELFF

d_call: .
j_call: TRBJ1-1
clone_size: .
v_call: TRBV5-1
cdr3_nt: TGCGCCAGCCGGAAGACAGGTTCGATGAACACTGAAGCTTTCTTT
cdr3_aa: CASRKTGSMNTEAFF

d_call: .
j_call: TRBJ1-1
clone_size: few
v_call: TRBV4-1
cdr3_nt: TGCGCCAGCAGCCAACCCATGGGGGTGGCTTTCTTT
cdr3_aa: CASSQPMGVAFF

d_call: .
j_call: TRBJ2-3
clone_size: .
v_call: TRBV11-2
cdr3_nt: TGTGCCAGCGGCGATACCCGCACAGATACGCAGTATTTT
cdr3_aa: CASGDTRTDTQYF

d_call: TRBD1
j_call: TRBJ1-4
clone_size: few
v_call: TRBV7-2
cdr3_nt: TGTGCCAGCAGTCGCATCGGACAGGGCGGTGAAAAACTGTTTTTT
cdr3_aa: CASSRIGQGGEKLFF

d_call: .
j_call: TRBJ2-5
clone_size: .
v_call: TRBV25-1
cdr3_nt: TGTGCCAGCAGTGTCTGGGGGATTGGGGAGACCCAGTACTTC
cdr3_aa: CASSVWGIGETQYF

d_call: .
j_call: TRBJ2-2
clone_size: .
v_call: TRBV6-2/TRBV6-3
cdr3_nt: TGTGCCTGCACGAACGCCGGGGAGCTGTTTTTT
cdr3_aa: CACTNAGELFF

d_call: .
j_call: TRBJ2-3
clone_size: .
v_call: TRBV3-1
cdr3_nt: TGTGCCAGCAGCCAAGACGGTAGTACGCAGTATTTT
cdr3_aa: CASSQDGSTQYF

d_call: TRBD2
j_call: TRBJ2-7
clone_size: .
v_call: TRBV11-2
cdr3_nt: TGTGCCAGCAGCCCCATTCGGACTAGCGGGGGAAGATCCTACGAGCAGTACTTC
cdr3_aa: CASSPIRTSGGRSYEQYF

d_call: .
j_call: TRBJ2-1
clone_size: few
v_call: TRBV30
cdr3_nt: TGTGCCCGGGGGCAAACGCGGGGGTATTACAATGAGCAGTTCTTC
cdr3_aa: CARGQTRGYYNEQFF

d_call: TRBD2
j_call: TRBJ2-3
clone_size: few
v_call: TRBV24-1
cdr3_nt: TGTGCCACCGCGCTAGCGGGGGGGAAAGATACGCAGTATTTT
cdr3_aa: CATALAGGKDTQYF

d_call: .
j_call: TRBJ1-2
clone_size: .
v_call: TRBV24-1
cdr3_nt: TGTGCCACCACCAACGACAGGATAAGACGTGGCTACACCTTC
cdr3_aa: CATTNDRIRRGYTF

d_call: .
j_call: TRBJ2-7
clone_size: many
v_call: TRBV10-2
cdr3_nt: TGCGCCAGTTCTAGGCGGGAAACCTACGAGCAGTACTTC
cdr3_aa: CASSRRETYEQYF

d_call: .
j_call: TRBJ2-5
clone_size: .
v_call: TRBV7-2
cdr3_nt: TGTGCCAGCAGCCCCAGGGTTTGGGAGACCCAGTACTTC
cdr3_aa: CASSPRVWETQYF

d_call: .
j_call: TRBJ2-3
clone_size: once
v_call: TRBV20-1
cdr3_nt: TGCAGTGCTAAAGCGAGAACCAGGAACACAGATACGCAGTATTTT
cdr3_aa: CSAKARTRNTDTQYF

d_call: .
j_call: TRBJ2-3
clone_size: many
v_call: TRBV7-2
cdr3_nt: TGTGCCAGCAGCCCTGGCCCAAGGACAGATACGCAGTATTTT
cdr3_aa: CASSPGPRTDTQYF

d_call: .
j_call: TRBJ2-5
clone_size: few
v_call: TRBV5-1
cdr3_nt: TGCGCCAGCAGCTTGTCGGGGGCCATTCAAGAGACCCAGTACTTC
cdr3_aa: CASSLSGAIQETQYF

d_call: .
j_call: TRBJ2-7
clone_size: few
v_call: TRBV27
cdr3_nt: TGTGCCAGCAGAGGTTCCGGGGCCTACGAGCAGTACTTC
cdr3_aa: CASRGSGAYEQYF

d_call: .
j_call: TRBJ2-1
clone_size: .
v_call: TRBV10-3
cdr3_nt: TGTGCCATCAGTGACAGGGTTGGATACAATGAGCAGTTCTTC
cdr3_aa: CAISDRVGYNEQFF

d_call: .
j_call: TRBJ2-6
clone_size: .
v_call: TRBV29-1
cdr3_nt: TGCAGCGTTGGCTCAGTCTCTGGGGCCAACGTCCTGACTTTC
cdr3_aa: CSVGSVSGANVLTF

d_call: .
j_call: TRBJ2-1
clone_size: many
v_call: TRBV15
cdr3_nt: TGTGCCACCAGCAGAGGGGGTGATGGTGAGCAGTTCTTC
cdr3_aa: CATSRGGDGEQFF

d_call: .
j_call: TRBJ2-6
clone_size: few
v_call: TRBV7-2
cdr3_nt: TGTGCCAGCAGCCTCCGGGCAGCATTCTCTGGGGCCAACGTCCTGACTTTC
cdr3_aa: CASSLRAAFSGANVLTF